A single TCR beta chain is shown here with its context. The antigen is not known. The record originates from a study of Ad26.COV2.S vaccination and SARS-CoV-2 variants. General study points: Compared with placebo recipients, vaccine recipients had higher spike-specific TCR breadth. Vaccinees and placebo recipients showed similar non-spike TCR breadth. Post-vaccination breadth of spike-specific CD8+ and CD4+ T cell responses was reportedly substantial.

Assay: immunoSEQ multiplex PCR; the TCRdb copy retains only in-frame clones and omits some. The sample has some 400,000 clones, approximately 89% seen once; the top ten hold approximately 1.9%. Treatment here: some 19 received Ad26.COV2.S at low or high dose, single or two shots; about five received placebo; per-sample allocation not given. Day 63 after the first vaccine or placebo injection was the time point for sampling. The sequencing used peripheral blood, collected in a trial of Ad26.COV2.S vaccine versus placebo. The receptor was derived from a person aged 18-65 years who received the Ad26.COV2.S COVID-19 vaccine or a placebo.

CDR3 in DNA: TGTGCCAGCAGCACCACCCGTGTAGCGGGAGGGGAGACCCAGTACTTC. Translation gives CASSTTRVAGGETQYF. This sequence joins TRBV3-1 (or the pseudogene TRBV3-2) and TRBJ2-5, with TRBD2 matching 11 bases. CDR1 LGHDT and CDR2 YNNKEL come from the germline V gene (reference sequence). The CDR3 contains 16 residues. The V and J ends lost 5 bases and 5 bases, in that order; junction bases with no gene match: 10.